This TCR beta chain was recovered during a study of memory CD4+ T cells and cytomegalovirus serostatus. Study in general: Donors were healthy Belgian adults, 9 CMV seropositive and 20 to 25 seronegative.

This CDR3 has 15 residues. Single viable CD3+CD4+CD8-CD45RO+ cells were sorted as the memory CD4+ T cells. Total CD4+ T cells were enriched by CD4 positive selection. This clone has only a few counts. Method: immunoSEQ multiplex PCR; TCRdb's copy keeps in-frame clones and lacks some. The sample has about 25,000 clones, around three quarters seen once; the top ten hold less than 1.2%. This chain connects TRBV21-1 to TRBJ1-2; the DNA was not used to check the table's D call, TRBD1. TRBV21-1 is designated a pseudogene. Sequences were obtained from memory CD4+ T cells from blood. The source of this sequence is an adult in good health and CMV-seronegative. DNA of the CDR3: TGTGCCAGCAGCAGAGCGGACAGTCAGGACTATGGCTACACCTTC. This translates into CASSRADSQDYGYTF.